This entry describes one TCR beta chain. What it recognizes is unknown. The same CDR3 arises from other DNA sequences in this sample as well. Primers: 60 Vbeta forward and 13 Jbeta reverse. Profiling relied on immunoSEQ multiplex PCR, and the TCRdb table lists in-frame clones only, not all of them. The table lists 110,000 or so clones, about 68% of them singletons. The data originate from a study of cytomegalovirus exposure and HLA in healthy donors. Study at large: Unique TCRs numbering some 80 million, obtained from HLA-typed donors, made up an early data release. Overall study findings and caveats: Follow-up analysis later connected one missense variant in DCLRE1C with trimming of TCR beta V- and J-genes. Overall, about 160 TCR beta chains were annotated as cytomegalovirus-associated.

The germline gives CDR1 LNHDA, CDR2 SQIVND (reference sequence). With 6 bases clipped from V and 4 bases from J, the junction kept 4 bases outside the gene matches. The CDR3 sequence is 14 residues long. The sequenced sample was PBMCs. The chain joins TRBV19 to TRBJ2-1; 9 bases are a match to TRBD2. The TCR originated in a woman aged 50 to 65 in good health and CMV-seropositive. CDR3 bases: TGTGCCAGTAGCCTGACTAGCGGATACAATGAGCAGTTCTTC. Translating it yields CASSLTSGYNEQFF.